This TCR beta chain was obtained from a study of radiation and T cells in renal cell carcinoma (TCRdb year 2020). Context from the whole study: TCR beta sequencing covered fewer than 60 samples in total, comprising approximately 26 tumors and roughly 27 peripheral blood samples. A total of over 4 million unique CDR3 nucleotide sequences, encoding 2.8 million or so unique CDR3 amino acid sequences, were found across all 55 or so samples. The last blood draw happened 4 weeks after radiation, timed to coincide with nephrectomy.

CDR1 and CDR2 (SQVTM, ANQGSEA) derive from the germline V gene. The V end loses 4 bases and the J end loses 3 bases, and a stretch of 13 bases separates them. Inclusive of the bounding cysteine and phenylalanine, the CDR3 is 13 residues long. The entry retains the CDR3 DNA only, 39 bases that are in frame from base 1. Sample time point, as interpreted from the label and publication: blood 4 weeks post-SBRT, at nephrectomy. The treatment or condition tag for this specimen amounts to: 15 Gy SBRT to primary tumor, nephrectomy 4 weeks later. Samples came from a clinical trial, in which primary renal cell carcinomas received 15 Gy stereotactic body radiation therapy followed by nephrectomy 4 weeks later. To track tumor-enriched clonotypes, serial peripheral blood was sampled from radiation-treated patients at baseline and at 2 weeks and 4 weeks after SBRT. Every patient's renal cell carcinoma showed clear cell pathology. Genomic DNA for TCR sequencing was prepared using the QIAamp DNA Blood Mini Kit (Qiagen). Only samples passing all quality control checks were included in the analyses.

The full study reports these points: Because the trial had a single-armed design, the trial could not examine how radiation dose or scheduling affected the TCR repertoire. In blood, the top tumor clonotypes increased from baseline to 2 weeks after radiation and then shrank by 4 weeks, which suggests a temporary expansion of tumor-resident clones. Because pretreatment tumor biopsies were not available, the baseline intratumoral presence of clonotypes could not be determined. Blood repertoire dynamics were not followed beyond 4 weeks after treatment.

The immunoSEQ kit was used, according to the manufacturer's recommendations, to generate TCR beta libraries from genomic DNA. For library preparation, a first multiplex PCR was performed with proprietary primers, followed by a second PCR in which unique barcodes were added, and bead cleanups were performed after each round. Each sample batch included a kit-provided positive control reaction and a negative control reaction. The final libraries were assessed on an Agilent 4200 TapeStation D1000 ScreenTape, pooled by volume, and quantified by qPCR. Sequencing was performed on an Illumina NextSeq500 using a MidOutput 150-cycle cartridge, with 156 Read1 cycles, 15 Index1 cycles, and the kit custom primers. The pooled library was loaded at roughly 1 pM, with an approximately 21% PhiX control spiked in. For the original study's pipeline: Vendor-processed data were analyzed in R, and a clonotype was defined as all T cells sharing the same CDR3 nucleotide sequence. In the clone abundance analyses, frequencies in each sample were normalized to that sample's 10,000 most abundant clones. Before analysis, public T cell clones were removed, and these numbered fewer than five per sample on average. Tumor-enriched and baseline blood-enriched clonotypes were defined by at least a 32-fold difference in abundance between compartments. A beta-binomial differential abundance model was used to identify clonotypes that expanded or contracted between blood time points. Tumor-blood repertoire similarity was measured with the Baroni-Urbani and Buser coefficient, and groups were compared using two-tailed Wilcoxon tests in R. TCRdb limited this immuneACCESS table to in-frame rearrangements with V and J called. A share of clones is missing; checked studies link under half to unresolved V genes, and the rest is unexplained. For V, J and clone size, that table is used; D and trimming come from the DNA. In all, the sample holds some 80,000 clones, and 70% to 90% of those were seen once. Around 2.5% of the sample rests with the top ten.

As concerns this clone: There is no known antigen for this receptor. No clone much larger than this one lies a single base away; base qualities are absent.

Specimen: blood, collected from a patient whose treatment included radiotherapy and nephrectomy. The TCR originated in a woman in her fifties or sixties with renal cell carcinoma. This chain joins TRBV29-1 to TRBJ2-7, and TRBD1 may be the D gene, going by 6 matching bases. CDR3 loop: CSVARGYFYEQYF. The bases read TGCAGCGTTGCCAGGGGTTATTTCTACGAGCAGTACTTC.